The following is a T cell receptor beta chain sequence with its context. The ends were cut back, 0 bases at V and 3 bases at J, with 11 bases in the middle. Germline V gene lookup returns CDR1 MNHEY and CDR2 SVGAGI. This CDR3 has 15 residues. Cohort placement rested on clinical history that participants reported themselves. Either two negative PCRs, clearance, or symptom resolution qualified Cohort 3 donors as recovered. The entry originates in a study of blood T cell repertoires in COVID-19. On the study more broadly: Nucleic acid was either cDNA or gDNA, and it came from T cells, B-cell-depleted T cells, or PBMCs.

In the authors' workflow: Estimation of nucleated cell counts was performed using reference gene primer amplification. Sequencing was performed with immunoSEQ multiplex PCR; in TCRdb, only in-frame clones are kept and a portion is missing. From that table come the V and J calls and clone size; the DNA was used to work out D and trimming. The table has 150,000 to 200,000 clones, roughly four fifths seen once. The sequenced material came from PBMCs or T cells enriched from blood (not recorded which). This rearrangement joins TRBV6-5 to TRBJ1-1, with a possible D match to TRBD1 (5 bases). The receptor was isolated from a man in his forties or fifties who had recovered from COVID-19. CDR3 in DNA: TGTGCCAGCAGTTACTCCAGGGTTGGGGACACTGAAGCTTTCTTT. This sequence encodes CASSYSRVGDTEAFF.